A single sample is the source of the 8 T cell receptor beta chains below, sequenced in a study of T-cell reconstitution after alpha-beta-depleted transplantation in children. A library of TCRbeta sequences, prepared with unique molecular identifiers, was generated. TCRdb reanalysed the PCR reads using MiXCR and keeps one entry per CDR3 protein. Of hundreds of thousands of distinct CDR3 sequences in the sample, approximately 10% were seen once. This specimen consisted of PBMCs, obtained before TCRalphabeta/CD19-depleted stem cell transplant. All receptors come from a child under two years old with acute myeloid leukemia, due to receive a stem cell transplant.

Concerning this clonotype itself: At one end the junction does not follow the germline gene, possibly because of a read error. The V gene is TRBV6-2 or TRBV6-3, the J gene TRBJ2-1, with TRBD2 matching 10 bases. Looked up from germline, CDR1 is MNHEY and CDR2 is SVGEGT. The CDR3 length is 18 residues. The CDR3 loop is CANLAGATPNSSYIEQFF. CDR3 nucleotide sequence: TGTGCCAACCTAGCGGGAGCAACCCCCAACAGCTCCTACATTGAGCAGTTCTTC.

This clonotype was recorded at least ten times. The chain combines TRBV20-1 with TRBJ1-2; 9 nucleotides match TRBD1. Germline V lookup: CDR1 DFQATT, CDR2 SNEGSKA (reference sequence). V shed 1 base and J 4 bases; nucleotides not matched to a gene: 4. CDR3 size: 14 residues. The CDR3 nucleotides are TGCAGTGCTAGAGCCCCGGGACAGGGCTATGGCTACACCTTC. Its translation: CSARAPGQGYGYTF.

V is TRBV7-7 and J is TRBJ2-1; maybe TRBD1 (5 bases). Trimming removed 5 bases at V and 4 bases at J, with 9 bases between. The germline V gene has CDR1 SSHAT and CDR2 FNYEAQ (reference sequence). The CDR3 runs to 13 residues. The CDR3 loop reads CASSKTAYNEQFF. The CDR3, as DNA: TGTGCCAGCAGCAAGACAGCGTACAATGAGCAGTTCTTC.

This clonotype showed up many times. The chain combines TRBV10-3 with TRBJ2-3; 13 nucleotides line up with TRBD2. Trimming at V came to 7 bases and at J to 2 bases, leaving 9 bases not matched to a gene. The V gene's germline CDR1 is ENHRY and CDR2 SYGVKD. The CDR3 loop spans 17 amino acids. CDR3 region: CAITGTSGIVNTDTQYF. The CDR3 nucleotides are TGTGCCATCACTGGGACTAGCGGGATTGTCAACACAGATACGCAGTATTTT.

This clonotype came up many times. The chain links TRBV20-1 to TRBJ2-7; 13 bases are a match to TRBD2. J was trimmed by 1 base and V by 2 bases; bases with no gene match: 8. The CDR3 runs to 17 residues. Germline V gene sequence: CDR1 DFQATT, CDR2 SNEGSKA (reference sequence). The CDR3 region is CSARNSGTSGVSYEQYF. The CDR3 DNA follows: TGCAGTGCTAGAAACTCCGGGACTAGCGGGGTATCCTACGAGCAGTACTTC.

This clonotype was counted ten times or more. The genes are TRBV5-6 and TRBJ2-1, with D possibly called TRBD1 or TRBD2 (5 bases each). Trimming took 2 bases from V and 10 from J, leaving 19 bases between them. CDR1 SGHDT and CDR2 YYEEEE come from the germline V gene. This CDR3 has 15 residues. CDR3 sequence: CASSLGRGPWFEQFF. The DNA of the CDR3 is TGTGCCAGCAGCTTAGGAAGGGGACCTTGGTTCGAGCAGTTCTTC.

This clonotype was seen at least ten times. J is TRBJ1-1 and V is TRBV2; possibly TRBD1 for D (6 bases). The CDR3 contains 13 residues. V lost 8 bases, J lost 5 bases, and 15 bases lay in between. Germline-derived CDR1 and CDR2 are SNHLY and FYNNEI. This chain's CDR3 is CASLIRGNTEAFF. CDR3 coding DNA: TGTGCCAGCCTTATCAGGGGCAATACTGAAGCTTTCTTT.

This clonotype was seen only a few times. The V and J genes are TRBV5-1 and TRBJ2-1; possibly TRBD1 or TRBD2 for D (5 bases each). This CDR3 contains 14 residues. CDR1 is SGHRS, CDR2 YFSETQ, per germline. The germline V and J ends were trimmed by 1 base and 8 bases, with 13 bases remaining between them. CDR3 DNA sequence: TGCGCCAGCAGCTTGAGGACGGGGCGGGATGAGCAGTTCTTC. Its translation: CASSLRTGRDEQFF.